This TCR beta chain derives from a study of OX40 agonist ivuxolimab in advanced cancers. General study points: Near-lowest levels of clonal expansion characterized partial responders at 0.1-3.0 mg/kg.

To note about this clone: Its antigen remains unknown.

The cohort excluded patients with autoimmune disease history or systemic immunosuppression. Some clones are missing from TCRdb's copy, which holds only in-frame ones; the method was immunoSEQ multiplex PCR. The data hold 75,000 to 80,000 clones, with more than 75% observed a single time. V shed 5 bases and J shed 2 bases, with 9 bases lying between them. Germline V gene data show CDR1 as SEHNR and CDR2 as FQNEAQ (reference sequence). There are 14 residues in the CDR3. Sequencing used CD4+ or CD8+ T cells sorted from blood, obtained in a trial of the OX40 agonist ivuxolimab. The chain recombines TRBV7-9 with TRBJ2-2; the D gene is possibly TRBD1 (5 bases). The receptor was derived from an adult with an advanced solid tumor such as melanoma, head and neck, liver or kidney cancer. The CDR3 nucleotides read TGTGCCAGCAGCCAGGACACAAACACCGGGGAGCTGTTTTTT. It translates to CASSQDTNTGELFF.